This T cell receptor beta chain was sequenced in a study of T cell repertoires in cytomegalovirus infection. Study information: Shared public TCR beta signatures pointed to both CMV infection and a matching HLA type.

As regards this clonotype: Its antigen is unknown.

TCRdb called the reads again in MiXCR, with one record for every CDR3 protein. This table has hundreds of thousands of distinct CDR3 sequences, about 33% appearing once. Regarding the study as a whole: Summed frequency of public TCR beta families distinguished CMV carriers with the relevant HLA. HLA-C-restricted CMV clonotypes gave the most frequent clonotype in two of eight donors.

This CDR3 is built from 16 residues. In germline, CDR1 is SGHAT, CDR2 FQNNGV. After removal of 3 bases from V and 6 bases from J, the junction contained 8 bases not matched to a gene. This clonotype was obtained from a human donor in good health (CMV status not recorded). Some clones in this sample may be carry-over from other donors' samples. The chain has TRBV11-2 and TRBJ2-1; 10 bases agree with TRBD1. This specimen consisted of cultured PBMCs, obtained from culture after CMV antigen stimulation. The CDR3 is CASSFSTGTGVNEQFF. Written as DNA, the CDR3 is TGTGCCAGCAGCTTTTCTACCGGGACAGGGGTCAATGAGCAGTTCTTC.